This T cell receptor beta chain was sequenced in a study of T cells in Graves' hyperthyroidism and ophthalmopathy (dated by TCRdb to about 2019). Broadly, across the study: Peripheral blood was collected at initial diagnosis, before any treatment. TCR V-J signatures able to tell the groups apart were searched for in a discovery cohort of some 100 patients, of whom around 42 had Graves' ophthalmopathy and about 60 had stable Graves' hyperthyroidism. For training and testing, the 100 or so patients in the discovery cohort were randomly divided in a 7:3 ratio. Thyroid tissue and blood T-cell repertoires from more than 5 Graves' hyperthyroidism patients were also compared in the study. After blood sampling, hyperthyroidism patients were treated with methimazole at a starting dose of 30 mg daily, and ophthalmopathy patients were treated with high-dose intravenous methylprednisolone. Prospective prediction of ophthalmopathy was tested in an independent validation cohort consisting of fewer than 20 hyperthyroidism patients and approximately 16 patients who later progressed to ophthalmopathy. The paper reports TCR Vbeta CDR3 sequencing of some 140 peripheral blood samples: under 45 ophthalmopathy, around 80 hyperthyroidism and approximately 17 progressor patients. What the authors observed across the whole study: Sample size was not statistically predetermined, and blinding of investigators to group allocation was not performed. In validation, progression to ophthalmopathy was predicted by the model with roughly 71% sensitivity and about 72% specificity, a median of 6.5 months before onset. Most expanded thyroid clonotypes (frequency above 0.001) were also found in blood, which suggests that blood repertoires may mirror thyroid immune responses. In cross-validation, a model built on a 13 V-J signature told ophthalmopathy apart from stable hyperthyroidism with 87.88% sensitivity and about 81% specificity, and in testing the same model reached 80%/75%.

The TCR beta CDR3 regions were amplified from the RNA transcripts. The first round of RT-PCR for the TCR CDR3 was performed with the HTBI primer set and the Qiagen OneStep RT-PCR kit. The libraries were constructed in a second round of multiplex PCR and then size-selected and purified. The libraries were sequenced on an Illumina HiSeq2000 using paired-end 100 bp reads. The original methods were these. SOAPnuke was used to process the raw data, with reads discarded if the reads contained adapters or uncalled bases, had a mean Phred below 15, or lacked an exact constant-primer or identifier match. COPE v1.2.5 was used to merge high-quality paired reads, and clonotypes were defined as unique nucleotide sequences. MiTCR v1.1 was used to align clonotypes to the IMGT TRBV, TRBD and TRBJ reference segments. Analysis was restricted to V-J combinations with a frequency above 0.0001, which covered roughly 99% of repertoires. The TCS score was defined as F50 (clonal expansion) divided by E x V (chaos), with BLOSUM62-based TCRdist calculated between CDR3 peptides within each V-J. Welch's t-statistics and random forest reduced 450 to 600 V-J features to about 13, which were used in a naive Bayes classifier (R e1071). In TCRdb, the public reads were trimmed at Q25 with fastp and aligned with MiXCR, with productive beta chains retained. Merged by CDR3 protein, the rows form single entries marked with the most common genes and DNA. The V and J calls and clone size come from TCRdb's table, not from the authors' own analysis. Here the sample has 500,000 to 550,000 distinct CDR3 sequences; about a fifth occur a single time. The ten top clones hold more than 20% of the sample.

The CDR3 goes from the cysteine to the phenylalanine over 14 residues. The only DNA kept is the CDR3, 42 bases in frame from the first base. CDR1 and CDR2, looked up from the germline V gene, are SQVTM and ANQGSEA. V and J are truncated by 2 bases and 2 bases respectively, leaving an intervening sequence of 13 bases. Stable Graves' hyperthyroidism was defined as the absence of progression to ophthalmopathy over 18 months of follow-up. Hyperthyroidism patients were newly diagnosed, with disease duration under 2 months, and aged 18 to 65 years. Any patient with an uncontrolled infection, another autoimmune disease, pregnancy or lactation was excluded. Clinical symptoms, serum thyroxine and TRAb, thyroid ultrasound, and orbital computed tomography formed the basis for the diagnoses. Ficoll-Paque density gradient centrifugation was used to isolate PBMCs from around 9.1 ml of fresh peripheral blood. Total RNA was extracted with Trizol reagent, and quality was checked on an Agilent 2100 Bioanalyzer.

This clonotype occurred many times. Its cognate antigen has yet to be identified. The input lacks base qualities; no much larger clone sits a single base away. Sequenced: blood. Rearrangement joined TRBV29-1 to TRBJ2-7; no D gene call is confident. This receptor was obtained from a man aged 18 to 29 with Graves' hyperthyroidism. CDR3 reads: CSVELLGRPYEQYF. The nucleotide sequence is given as TGCAGCGTTGAACTTCTCGGGCGCCCCTACGAGCAGTACTTC.